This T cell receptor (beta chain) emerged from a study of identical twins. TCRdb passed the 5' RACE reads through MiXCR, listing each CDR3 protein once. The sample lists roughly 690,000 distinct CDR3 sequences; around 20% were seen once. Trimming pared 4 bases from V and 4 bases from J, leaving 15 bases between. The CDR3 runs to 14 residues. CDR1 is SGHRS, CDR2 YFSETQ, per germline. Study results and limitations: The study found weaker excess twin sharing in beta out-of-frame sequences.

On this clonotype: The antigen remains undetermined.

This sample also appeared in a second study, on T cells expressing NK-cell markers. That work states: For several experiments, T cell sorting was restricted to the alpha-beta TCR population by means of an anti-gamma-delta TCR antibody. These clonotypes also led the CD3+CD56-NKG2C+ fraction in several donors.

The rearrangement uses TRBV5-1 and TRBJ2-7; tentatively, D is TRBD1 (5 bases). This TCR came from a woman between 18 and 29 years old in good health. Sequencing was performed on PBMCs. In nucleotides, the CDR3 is TGCGCCAGCAGCCTGCAGGGTCATGGGTACGAGCAGTACTTC. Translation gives CASSLQGHGYEQYF.